This TCR beta chain was sequenced in a study of tumor-infiltrating lymphocytes in primary liver carcinoma. This clonotype ranks as medium-sized. Co-extraction of both nucleic acids (RNA and DNA) used roughly 20-34 mg of unsorted bulk tissue. The authors made TCR beta cDNA from 450 to 600 ng total RNA with a constant-region primer. For TCR beta, libraries were produced by three nested multiplex PCR rounds using slightly modified ARM-PCR. The first two PCR rounds, approximately 10 cycles each, used TRBV1-TRBV30 forward primers and a C-beta reverse primer. Each CDR3 protein is one row after TCRdb ran MiXCR on the multiplex PCR reads. The sample lists roughly 91,000 distinct CDR3 sequences; roughly 69% were seen once. Between the trimmed V and J ends, which lost 2 bases and 6 bases, there was a span of 13 bases. The germline V gene has CDR1 SGHNT and CDR2 YENEEA. CDR3 size: 14 residues.

This sequence joins TRBV11-3 and TRBJ1-2; possible D gene TRBD1, 5 bases. The specimen sequenced was liver tumor tissue from sampling region 5. Subset: tumor region T5, tumor centre. This clonotype was sampled from an older woman with primary liver carcinoma and hepatitis B virus infection. CDR3 sequence (DNA): TGTGCCAGCAGCTTAAACCCCGAGGGGCATGGCTACACCTTC. Protein product: CASSLNPEGHGYTF.